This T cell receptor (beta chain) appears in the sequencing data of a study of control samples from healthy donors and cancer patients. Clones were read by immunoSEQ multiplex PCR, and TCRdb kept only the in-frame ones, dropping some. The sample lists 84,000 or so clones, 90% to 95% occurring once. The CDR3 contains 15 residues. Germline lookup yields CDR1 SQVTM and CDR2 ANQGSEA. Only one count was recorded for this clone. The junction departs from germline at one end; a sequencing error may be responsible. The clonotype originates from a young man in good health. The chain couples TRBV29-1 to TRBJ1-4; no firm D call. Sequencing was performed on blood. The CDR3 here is CSVLFGSATSEKLFF. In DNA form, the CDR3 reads TGCAGCGTCCTCTTTGGGAGCGCAACTAGTGAAAAACTGTTTTTT.